A single sample is the source of the 25 T cell receptor beta chains below, sequenced in a study of cytomegalovirus exposure and HLA in healthy donors. The PCR used 60 Vbeta and 13 Jbeta primers. This table comes from immunoSEQ multiplex PCR, and its TCRdb copy is limited to in-frame clones, with some not included. The profile shows roughly 200,000 clones, over 70% of them singletons. The sample comprised PBMCs. These receptors were obtained from a boy aged 2 to 10 in good health and CMV-seronegative.

The V gene is TRBV25-1, the J gene TRBJ1-1; TRBD1 aligns across 7 bases. The CDR3 has 12 residues. Per the germline V gene, CDR1 is MGHDK and CDR2 is SYGVNS. V was clipped by 7 bases and J by 6 bases; unmatched bases: 5. CDR3 loop: CASIGGIAEAFF. DNA of the CDR3: TGTGCCAGCATAGGGGGCATCGCTGAAGCTTTCTTT. The complete variable domain, with remaining parts taken from reference TRBV25-1 and TRBJ1-1, reads EADIYQTPRYLVIGTGKKITLECSQTMGHDKMYWYQQDPGMELHLIHYSYGVNSTEKGDLSSESTVSRIRTEHFPLTLESARPSHTSQYLCASIGGIAEAFFGQGTRLTVV.

The V gene is TRBV6-1, the J gene TRBJ2-1; 8 positions agree with TRBD2. This CDR3 comprises 16 residues. After removal of 0 bases from V and 9 bases from J, the junction contained 10 bases not matched to a gene. Germline V gene lookup returns CDR1 MNHNS and CDR2 SASEGT. CDR3 sequence (DNA): TGTGCCAGCAGTGAAGCGCCGGGGGGGTATGTTTTTGAGCAGTTCTTC. Translating it yields CASSEAPGGYVFEQFF.

This chain uses TRBV29-1 with TRBJ1-2; D ambiguous. CDR3 length equals 12 residues. Trimming shortened V by 4 bases and J by 6 bases, and 12 bases separated the two germline ends. Germline assignment: CDR1 SQVTM and CDR2 ANQGSEA. The CDR3 coding sequence is TGCAGCGTTGTGGGCCAGTTAGATGGCTACACCTTC. Translated, it gives CSVVGQLDGYTF.

The chain uses TRBV2 and TRBJ1-5; 8 nucleotides line up with TRBD1. CDR1 and CDR2 (germline): SNHLY, FYNNEI. V gave up 3 bases and J gave up 7 bases; unmatched junction bases: 5. This CDR3 comprises 14 residues. CDR3 coding DNA: TGTGCCAGCAGTGACAAGACAGGGGACCAGCCCCAGCATTTT. Its translation: CASSDKTGDQPQHF. Filled out from reference TRBV2 and TRBJ1-5, the complete variable domain reads EPEVTQTPSHQVTQMGQEVILRCVPISNHLYFYWYRQILGQKVEFLVSFYNNEISEKSEIFDDQFSVERPDGSNFTLKIRSTKLEDSAMYFCASSDKTGDQPQHFGDGTRLSIL.

The chain uses TRBV29-1 and TRBJ1-1, with D possibly matching TRBD1 (5 bases). V lost 0 bases to trimming and J lost 6 bases, with 11 bases between them. CDR3 size: 13 residues. CDR1 is SQVTM and CDR2 is ANQGSEA in the germline V gene. CDR3 bases: TGCAGCGTTGAAGATATAACGGGGGCTGAAGCTTTCTTT. This translates into CSVEDITGAEAFF. Variable domain in full (rest from reference TRBV29-1 and TRBJ1-1): SAVISQKPSRDICQRGTSLTIQCQVDSQVTMMFWYRQQPGQSLTLIATANQGSEATYESGFVIDKFPISRPNLTFSTLTVSNMSPEDSSIYLCSVEDITGAEAFFGQGTRLTVV.

The V gene is TRBV7-9, the J gene TRBJ1-1; the D is unclear. V was pared by 2 bases and J by 0 bases, with 7 bases between. The CDR3 extends over 14 amino acids. Germline CDR1 and CDR2: SEHNR and FQNEAQ (reference sequence). The CDR3 DNA follows: TGTGCCAGCAGCTTAACTCCTCTGAACACTGAAGCTTTCTTT. Amino acid sequence: CASSLTPLNTEAFF.

This chain's CDR3 is CASSPRDSMNTEAFF. The CDR3 DNA sequence: TGTGCCAGCAGCCCTCGGGACAGCATGAACACTGAAGCTTTCTTT. The chain links TRBV7-8 to TRBJ1-1; 7 positions match TRBD1. This CDR3 has 15 amino acids. Germline loops: CDR1 SGHVS, CDR2 FQNEAQ. The junction had 6 bases not matched to a gene; V was cut back by 5 bases and J by 0 bases.

This sequence joins TRBV6-1 and TRBJ1-2; 12 nucleotides line up with TRBD1. The J segment lost 5 bases and the V segment lost 6 bases, leaving 7 bases of the junction unmatched. The CDR3 consists of 15 residues. Germline assignment: CDR1 MNHNS and CDR2 SASEGT. CDR3 coding DNA: TGTGCCAGCAGGGGGGGACAGGGGGCAGAATATGGCTACACCTTC. Translation: CASRGGQGAEYGYTF.

This clone was counted between two and nine times. This chain uses TRBV5-4 with TRBJ1-3; 7 bases fit TRBD1. V lost 4 bases, J lost 0 bases, and 4 bases stayed unmatched. This CDR3 is 15 amino acids long. Germline V gene data show CDR1 as SGHNT and CDR2 as YYREEE (reference sequence). The CDR3 DNA is TGTGCCAGCAGCGCGGACAGGAACTCTGGAAACACCATATATTTT. Its translation is CASSADRNSGNTIYF.

The gene calls are TRBV27 and TRBJ1-2, with TRBD1 as a possible D gene (6 bases). The CDR3 is 14 residues long. Germline V gives CDR1 MNHEY, CDR2 SMNVEV (reference sequence). V lost 5 bases, J lost 4 bases, and 14 bases lay in between. Here the CDR3 reads CASSPSGGGYGYTF. DNA for the CDR3: TGTGCCAGCAGTCCCTCTGGGGGCGGCTATGGCTACACCTTC.

CDR3 nucleotide sequence: TGTGCCAGCAGCTTAGAGATCGGGTCCGAGCAGTACTTC. Protein sequence: CASSLEIGSEQYF. J is TRBJ2-7 and V is TRBV5-6; no firm D call. In germline, CDR1 is SGHDT, CDR2 YYEEEE. This CDR3 is built from 13 residues. With 2 bases removed from V and 6 bases from J, the gap between germline ends came to 12 bases.

CDR3 DNA: TGTGCCAGCAGGGCGGCGTCAGCGGGAGTTGGCAATGAGCAGTTCTTC. Its translation: CASRAASAGVGNEQFF. The chain carries TRBV27 and TRBJ2-1; the match to TRBD2 covers 8 bases. J gave up 6 bases and V 6 bases, and 13 bases lay outside the gene matches. The CDR3 runs to 16 residues. CDR1 and CDR2 (germline): MNHEY, SMNVEV (reference sequence).

The V and J genes are TRBV27 and TRBJ2-7; maybe TRBD2 (5 bases). Germline assignment: CDR1 MNHEY and CDR2 SMNVEV (reference sequence). This CDR3 contains 13 residues. V lost 7 bases, J lost 2 bases, and 12 bases lay in between. The CDR3 region is CASTKSGTYEQYF. The CDR3 nucleotides read TGTGCCAGCACTAAGAGCGGTACCTACGAGCAGTACTTC.

This clone has only a few counts. Written as DNA, the CDR3 is TGTGCCAGCAGCCCATCAGGATTCCTTGGTTACGCGGCTTTCTTT. As protein: CASSPSGFLGYAAFF. J is TRBJ1-1 and V is TRBV7-9, with unresolved D. This CDR3 contains 15 residues. Germline V lookup: CDR1 SEHNR, CDR2 FQNEAQ (reference sequence). V lost 5 bases to trimming and J lost 11 bases, with 24 bases between them.

The chain is built from TRBV6-1 and TRBJ1-2, with 7 bases aligning to TRBD1. Germline-derived CDR1 and CDR2 are MNHNS and SASEGT. J was trimmed by 2 bases and V by 8 bases; bases with no gene match: 2. There are 12 residues in the CDR3. The CDR3 sequence is CASGGQNYGYTF. CDR3 DNA: TGTGCCAGCGGGGGACAGAACTATGGCTACACCTTC.

The CDR3 DNA reads as TGTGCCAGTTTGGGACTAGATTCCTACAATGAGCAGTTCTTC. Protein sequence: CASLGLDSYNEQFF. The chain employs TRBV19 and TRBJ2-1; the match to TRBD2 covers 8 bases. The CDR3 runs to 14 residues. The V gene end was trimmed by 8 bases and the J gene end by 1 base; junction bases not matched to a gene: 4. Germline CDR1 is LNHDA and CDR2 is SQIVND (reference sequence).

This chain joins TRBV6-1 and TRBJ2-7; maybe TRBD1 (6 bases). This CDR3 spans 11 amino acids. Germline CDR1 is MNHNS and CDR2 is SASEGT. The V end was cut by 8 bases, the J end by 3 bases, with 8 bases between. The CDR3 here is CASGDIYEQYF. CDR3 DNA sequence: TGTGCCAGCGGGGACATCTACGAGCAGTACTTC.

The chain links TRBV5-5 to TRBJ1-1, with 7 bases matching TRBD1. Germline V lookup: CDR1 SGHKS, CDR2 YYEKEE (reference sequence). The CDR3 loop spans 14 amino acids. V gave up 2 bases and J gave up 3 bases; unmatched junction bases: 4. CDR3 residues: CASSFGRGDTEAFF. CDR3 bases: TGTGCCAGCAGCTTCGGCAGGGGGGACACTGAAGCTTTCTTT.

This clone appeared a single time. The same CDR3 also results from other DNA sequences found in this sample. This rearrangement joins TRBV9 to TRBJ2-5; TRBD2 agrees at 10 bases. V lost 2 bases to trimming and J lost 1 base; unmatched junction nucleotides: 2. CDR1 is SGDLS and CDR2 is YYNGEE in the germline V gene. The CDR3 has 15 amino acids. The CDR3 bases are TGTGCCAGCAGCGTTAGCGGGAGGCCCCAAGAGACCCAGTACTTC. Translating gives CASSVSGRPQETQYF.

V is TRBV11-2 and J is TRBJ2-1, with D tentatively TRBD2 (5 bases). The CDR3 is 12 amino acids. CDR1 SGHAT and CDR2 FQNNGV come from the germline V gene. The V gene lost 1 base and the J gene lost 10 bases, with 8 bases spanning the gap. CDR3 residues: CASSLVSEEQFF. In nucleotides, the CDR3 is TGTGCCAGCAGCTTAGTTAGCGAAGAGCAGTTCTTC.

Note on this clone: A read error may produce the germline difference seen at one junction end. The chain uses TRBV6-4 and TRBJ1-2; TRBD1 aligns across 10 bases. The CDR3 has 18 amino acids. Germline CDR1 and CDR2: MRHNA and SNTAGT. The CDR3 loop is CASSDSIYRDRGEVASAF. The CDR3 DNA reads as TGTGCCAGCAGTGACTCGATATACCGGGACAGGGGTGAGGTGGCTAGCGCCTTC.

The chain couples TRBV10-3 to TRBJ2-2; TRBD2 aligns across 10 bases. The CDR3 is made up of 15 amino acids. Trimming cost V 3 bases and J 4 bases; bases outside gene matches: 2. Germline CDR1 and CDR2: ENHRY and SYGVKD. The CDR3 bases are TGTGCCATCAGTGAAGCGGGAGGGCTCACCGGGGAGCTGTTTTTT. It codes for CAISEAGGLTGELFF.

The CDR3 region is CASSLEQGATYGYTF. DNA for the CDR3: TGTGCCAGCAGCTTAGAGCAGGGGGCTACCTATGGCTACACCTTC. The V call is TRBV11-2, the J call TRBJ1-2; 8 bases are shared with TRBD1. The CDR3 covers 15 residues. Germline V gives CDR1 SGHAT, CDR2 FQNNGV. The V and J ends lost 0 bases and 4 bases, in that order; junction bases with no gene match: 4.

The chain recombines TRBV13 with TRBJ2-2; 9 nucleotides agree with TRBD1. Looked up from germline, CDR1 is PRHDT and CDR2 is FYEKMQ (reference sequence). CDR3 length equals 17 residues. Trimming at V came to 0 bases and at J to 3 bases, leaving 5 bases not matched to a gene. The CDR3 here is CASSLGRDRVDTGELFF. As DNA, the CDR3 is TGTGCCAGCAGCTTAGGCCGGGACAGGGTTGACACCGGGGAGCTGTTTTTT.

The chain is built from TRBV2 and TRBJ2-1, with 11 bases fitting TRBD2. After removal of 11 bases from V and 2 bases from J, the junction contained 5 bases not matched to a gene. Looked up from germline, CDR1 is SNHLY and CDR2 is FYNNEI. This CDR3 is 14 amino acids long. In DNA form, the CDR3 reads TGTGCCGATCAGGGACTAGCGGCCTACAATGAGCAGTTCTTC. Its protein product is CADQGLAAYNEQFF.